The clone carrying this TCR beta chain was picked up one time. The V and J ends lost 5 bases and 15 bases respectively, with 20 bases between them. The CDR3 has 13 amino acids. The germline V gene encodes CDR1 SGHTA and CDR2 FQGNSA. These data are taken from a study of cytomegalovirus exposure and HLA in healthy donors. Researchers ran the PCR with 60 Vbeta and 13 Jbeta primers. The protocol was immunoSEQ multiplex PCR, while the TCRdb copy is restricted to in-frame clones and leaves out a portion. The sample lists under 200,000 clones, about 75% occurring once. This TCR derives from a male donor in good health and CMV-seronegative. This chain connects TRBV7-2 to TRBJ2-1, with a possible D match to TRBD1 (6 bases). Sequencing used PBMCs. CDR3 DNA: TGTGCCAGCAGCGTTAATCGGGACACCACCGGGTTCTTC. It encodes CASSVNRDTTGFF.